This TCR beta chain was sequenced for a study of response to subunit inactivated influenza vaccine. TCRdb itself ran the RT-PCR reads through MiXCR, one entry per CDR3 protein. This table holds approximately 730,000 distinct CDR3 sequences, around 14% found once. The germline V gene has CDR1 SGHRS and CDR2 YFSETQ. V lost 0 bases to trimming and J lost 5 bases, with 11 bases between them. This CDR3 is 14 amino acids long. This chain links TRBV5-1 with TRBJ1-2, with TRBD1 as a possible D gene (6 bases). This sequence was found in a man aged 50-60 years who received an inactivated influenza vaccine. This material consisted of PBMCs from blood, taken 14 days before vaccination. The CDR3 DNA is TGCGCCAGCAGCTTGGATACAGGGAAGTATGGCTACACCTTC. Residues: CASSLDTGKYGYTF.